Below are 31 T cell receptor beta chains sequenced from a single sample in a study of shared clonotypes between healthy human individuals. The table came from immunoSEQ multiplex PCR; TCRdb's copy has only in-frame clones and leaves some out. The sample has about 2.3 million clones, approximately 93% seen once. Source material: naive CD4+ T cells from PBMCs. Subset defined: CD45RA+ positively selected. These receptors were taken from a man between 18 and 35 years old in good health. Some clones in this sample may be carry-over from other donors' samples.

The CDR3 DNA sequence: TGTGCCAGCAGCTTGGCTGGGGCCCTAAATGAAAAACTGTTTTTT. This translates into CASSLAGALNEKLFF. This chain connects TRBV5-4 to TRBJ1-4; D is possibly TRBD1 (5 bases). CDR1 SGHNT and CDR2 YYREEE come from the germline V gene (reference sequence). V was cut by 0 bases and J by 5 bases, with 11 bases left in between. The CDR3 is 15 residues long.

In the case of this clone: At one of its ends the junction is not consistent with the germline gene, which may arise from a read error. This sequence joins TRBV25-1 and TRBJ1-2, with D unclear. The CDR3 totals 14 residues. Germline loops: CDR1 MGHDK, CDR2 SYGVNS. This CDR3 is CASSDRARNSGYTF. In DNA, the CDR3 is TGTGCCAGCAGTGACCGGGCCCGAAACTCTGGCTACACCTTC.

The chain carries TRBV11-2 and TRBJ2-1, with 7 positions matching TRBD1. CDR3 length: 14 amino acids. Germline-derived CDR1 and CDR2 are SGHAT and FQNNGV. V gave up 1 base and J gave up 5 bases; unmatched junction bases: 2. The CDR3 loop reads CASSLVRGNNEQFF. The CDR3, as DNA: TGTGCCAGCAGCTTAGTCAGGGGGAACAATGAGCAGTTCTTC.

The chain recombines TRBV9 with TRBJ1-5; no clear D. Trimming removed 3 bases from V and 4 bases from J, with 8 bases in between. This CDR3 is 13 amino acids long. Germline CDR1 SGDLS, CDR2 YYNGEE. The CDR3 DNA reads TGTGCCAGCAGCGCCCAGGTTAATCAGCCCCAGCATTTT. Translated: CASSAQVNQPQHF.

CDR3 in DNA: TGTGCCAGCAGTGACCCAAGCCCCGGGACAGCCTATGGCTACACCTTC. It codes for CASSDPSPGTAYGYTF. This rearrangement joins TRBV6-1 to TRBJ1-2; 7 bases fit TRBD1. There are 16 residues in the CDR3. Per germline, CDR1 MNHNS and CDR2 SASEGT. Unmatched junction bases numbered 11, after V lost 3 bases and J lost 4 bases.

This chain joins TRBV7-2 and TRBJ2-2; D not resolved. This CDR3 comprises 17 residues. The V end was cut by 0 bases, the J end by 7 bases, with 18 bases between. Looked up from germline, CDR1 is SGHTA and CDR2 is FQGNSA. The CDR3 sequence: CASSLAGPTGVGGELFF. CDR3 in DNA: TGTGCCAGCAGCTTAGCCGGACCAACCGGTGTCGGCGGGGAGCTGTTTTTT.

The chain recombines TRBV5-1 with TRBJ2-3; possible D gene TRBD2, 6 bases. The length of the CDR3 is 15 residues. Germline CDR1 SGHRS, CDR2 YFSETQ. V was shortened by 4 bases and J by 3 bases, with 15 bases between the two germline ends. This CDR3 is CASSPTEGLTDTQYF. Here the CDR3 DNA reads TGCGCCAGCAGCCCGACGGAGGGGTTAACAGATACGCAGTATTTT.

The CDR3 loop is CASRTSGPSTDTQYF. CDR3 DNA sequence: TGCGCCAGCAGAACTAGCGGGCCCAGCACAGATACGCAGTATTTT. J is TRBJ2-3 and V is TRBV5-1; TRBD2 matches at 9 bases. The trim removed 5 bases at V and 0 bases at J, leaving 4 bases unmatched. Germline V CDR1 and CDR2: SGHRS, YFSETQ. CDR3 size: 15 residues.

A few counts support this clone. The identical CDR3 is also encoded by other nucleotide sequences in the sample. The rearrangement uses TRBV30 and TRBJ1-5, with no clear D. Germline loops: CDR1 GTSNPN, CDR2 SVGIG (reference sequence). This CDR3 has 13 residues. V lost 2 bases, J lost 5 bases, and 10 bases lay in between. The chain's CDR3 is CAWSSGGHQPQHF. CDR3 sequence (DNA): TGTGCCTGGAGTTCAGGCGGTCATCAGCCCCAGCATTTT.

In this sample, this clone turned up a few times. The V gene is TRBV19, the J gene TRBJ1-2; no clear D gene. Germline V CDR1 and CDR2: LNHDA, SQIVND (reference sequence). Between the trimmed V and J ends, which lost 7 bases and 3 bases, there was a span of 18 bases. CDR3 length: 15 residues. CDR3 protein: CASTPRFALDYGYTF. In DNA form, the CDR3 reads TGTGCCAGTACCCCACGGTTCGCTTTGGACTATGGCTACACCTTC.

As concerns this clone: Other DNA sequences in this sample translate to the same CDR3. The chain recombines TRBV28 with TRBJ2-7; 10 bases map to TRBD2. Trimming removed 4 bases from V and 5 bases from J; junction bases left unmatched: 5. CDR1 and CDR2 (germline): MDHEN, SYDVKM. CDR3 length: 14 amino acids. The CDR3 protein is CASSSSGSLDEQYF. The CDR3 bases are TGTGCCAGCAGTTCTAGCGGGAGTTTGGACGAGCAGTACTTC.

This chain connects TRBV5-4 to TRBJ1-2; 8 nucleotides match TRBD1. The germline V gene has CDR1 SGHNT and CDR2 YYREEE (reference sequence). With V trimmed by 4 bases and J by 4 bases, 3 bases remained unmatched. This CDR3 has 13 amino acids. The CDR3 DNA sequence: TGTGCCAGCAGCGACAGGGGTAGCTATGGCTACACCTTC. Amino acids: CASSDRGSYGYTF.

This clone was counted a single time. The rearrangement joins TRBV6-5 to TRBJ1-2; TRBD1 might be the D (5 bases). Between the trimmed V and J ends, which lost 11 bases and 2 bases, there was a span of 18 bases. Germline CDR1 is MNHEY and CDR2 is SVGAGI. The CDR3 is made up of 14 amino acids. CDR3 residues: CASKRGRSNYGYTF. CDR3 DNA sequence: TGTGCCTCTAAGCGGGGCAGGTCCAACTATGGCTACACCTTC.

The chain is built from TRBV9 and TRBJ1-3; perhaps TRBD1 as D (5 bases). The CDR3 contains 17 residues. Trimming pared 4 bases from V and 0 bases from J, leaving 17 bases between. CDR1 and CDR2 (germline): SGDLS, YYNGEE. The CDR3 loop reads CASSPRGDASSGNTIYF. The CDR3, as DNA: TGTGCCAGCAGCCCCAGAGGGGACGCGAGCTCTGGAAACACCATATATTTT.

The chain couples TRBV15 to TRBJ1-1; no reliable D call. Germline CDR1 and CDR2: LNHNV and YYDKDF (reference sequence). The CDR3 covers 14 residues. Trimming cost V 1 base and J 4 bases, with 10 bases left between them. The CDR3 reads CATSRAGRPTEAFF. In DNA form, the CDR3 reads TGTGCCACCAGCAGAGCGGGCCGGCCCACTGAAGCTTTCTTT.

The gene calls are TRBV7-9 and TRBJ1-2; 8 bases agree with TRBD1. The CDR3 is 15 amino acids. V dropped 0 bases and J dropped 4; count of bases not matched to a gene: 4. CDR1 and CDR2 from the germline V gene are SEHNR and FQNEAQ (reference sequence). CDR3 protein: CASSLALDRVYGYTF. Here the CDR3 DNA reads TGTGCCAGCAGCTTAGCACTGGACAGGGTCTATGGCTACACCTTC.

This chain joins TRBV28 and TRBJ2-2, with 11 bases matching TRBD1. This CDR3 has 19 amino acids. Trimming at V came to 5 bases and at J to 5 bases, leaving 16 bases not matched to a gene. Germline V gene data show CDR1 as MDHEN and CDR2 as SYDVKM. CDR3 residues: CASSPTRQGQGVMTGELFF. The CDR3 DNA is TGTGCCAGCAGTCCAACACGACAGGGACAGGGGGTGATGACCGGGGAGCTGTTTTTT.

CDR3 nucleotides: TGTGCCAGCAGCTTCTACCGCGTGGGGACTAATGAAAAACTGTTTTTT. Its translation: CASSFYRVGTNEKLFF. The V and J genes are TRBV4-2 and TRBJ1-4; no definite D call. CDR3 length: 16 amino acids. Germline V lookup: CDR1 LGHNA, CDR2 YNFKEQ. V lost 5 bases and J 2 bases, leaving 15 bases between the germline ends.

The gene calls are TRBV27 and TRBJ2-2; 7 positions match TRBD1. V was clipped by 2 bases and J by 5 bases; unmatched bases: 11. This CDR3 is 17 amino acids long. CDR1 and CDR2 from the germline V gene are MNHEY and SMNVEV (reference sequence). As DNA, the CDR3 is TGTGCCAGCAGTTTAAGGCCCGGGACAGTGGGGACCGGGGAGCTGTTTTTT. It codes for CASSLRPGTVGTGELFF.

The chain uses TRBV6-6 and TRBJ1-2; 10 bases match TRBD1. The CDR3 extends over 14 amino acids. The germline V gene has CDR1 MNHNY and CDR2 SVGAGI (reference sequence). Trimming took 6 bases from V and 8 from J; bases not matched to a gene: 9. CDR3 loop: CASRRDRGFGGYTF. The CDR3 DNA sequence: TGTGCCAGCAGGCGGGACAGGGGTTTTGGAGGCTACACCTTC.

This clone has a single count. The V gene is TRBV6-6, the J gene TRBJ1-5; maybe TRBD1 (5 bases). This CDR3 is built from 13 residues. Germline lookup yields CDR1 MNHNY and CDR2 SVGAGI (reference sequence). V dropped 11 bases and J dropped 5 bases, with 16 bases sitting between them. This CDR3 is CAGSRGVDQPQHF. CDR3 coding DNA: TGTGCCGGATCTAGGGGAGTTGATCAGCCCCAGCATTTT.

V usage is TRBV18 and J usage is TRBJ2-7, with TRBD2 matching 10 bases. After removal of 3 bases from V and 6 bases from J, the junction contained 11 bases not matched to a gene. This CDR3 has 16 residues. Germline assignment: CDR1 KGHSH and CDR2 LQKENI. The CDR3 bases are TGTGCCAGCTCACCGTGGACTAGCGGCCTACCACCCGAGCAGTACTTC. This gives the protein CASSPWTSGLPPEQYF.

This chain joins TRBV30 and TRBJ1-5; maybe TRBD1 (5 bases). Germline CDR1 is GTSNPN and CDR2 is SVGIG (reference sequence). V was pared by 3 bases and J by 0 bases, with 15 bases between. The CDR3 spans 16 residues. CDR3 region: CAWSAMQGYSNQPQHF. Here the CDR3 DNA reads TGTGCCTGGAGCGCAATGCAGGGCTATAGCAATCAGCCCCAGCATTTT.

V gene TRBV5-6 combines with J gene TRBJ2-1, with 10 bases lining up with TRBD2. This CDR3 region has 16 residues. Unmatched junction bases numbered 7, after V lost 3 bases and J lost 4 bases. In germline, CDR1 is SGHDT, CDR2 YYEEEE. The CDR3 sequence: CASSSRTSGYYNEQFF. The CDR3 bases are TGTGCCAGCAGCTCACGGACTAGCGGATATTACAATGAGCAGTTCTTC. The variable domain in full, completed from reference TRBV5-6 and TRBJ2-1, reads DAGVTQSPTHLIKTRGQQVTLRCSPKSGHDTVSWYQQALGQGPQFIFQYYEEEERQRGNFPDRFSGHQFPNYSSELNVNALLLGDSALYLCASSSRTSGYYNEQFFGPGTRLTVL.

V and J are TRBV28 and TRBJ1-5; weak D call: TRBD1 (5 bases). CDR1 and CDR2 from the germline V gene are MDHEN and SYDVKM. The CDR3 has 16 residues. The V and J ends lost 3 bases and 6 bases respectively, with 18 bases between them. CDR3 sequence reads: CASSFNLAGSAQPQHF. The CDR3 DNA reads TGTGCCAGCAGTTTCAACCTGGCAGGGTCCGCTCAGCCCCAGCATTTT.

The rearrangement joins TRBV29-1 to TRBJ1-1, with D maybe TRBD1 (5 bases). The CDR3 length is 13 residues. Germline CDR1 and CDR2: SQVTM and ANQGSEA. The V end lost 4 bases, the J end lost 4 bases, and 13 bases lay between the germline ends. CDR3 bases: TGCAGCGTTGCAGGGCAGGTACTCACTGAAGCTTTCTTT. As protein: CSVAGQVLTEAFF.

The gene calls are TRBV6-5 and TRBJ2-7, with no clear D. Germline-derived CDR1 and CDR2 are MNHEY and SVGAGI. Trimming pared 6 bases from V and 2 bases from J, leaving 14 bases between. This CDR3 is built from 14 residues. The CDR3 DNA is TGTGCCAGCAGGGTGATGACCGGACCCTACGAGCAGTACTTC. Translation gives CASRVMTGPYEQYF.

For this clone: Distinct nucleotide sequences in the sample also encode this CDR3. The chain employs TRBV6-1 and TRBJ2-7; D tentatively reads TRBD1 or TRBD2 (5 bases each). Germline V gene sequence: CDR1 MNHNS, CDR2 SASEGT. The CDR3 is 11 residues long. The V and J ends lost 8 bases and 4 bases respectively, with 9 bases between them. CDR3 sequence (DNA): TGTGCCAGCGGGACGGCTTACGAGCAGTACTTC. This codes for CASGTAYEQYF.

The chain has TRBV28 and TRBJ2-1; D is possibly TRBD2 (6 bases). CDR1 and CDR2 from the germline V gene are MDHEN and SYDVKM. This CDR3 region has 13 residues. The V end was cut by 6 bases, the J end by 8 bases, with 14 bases between. The CDR3 nucleotides are TGTGCCAGCAGCAAGCAACTAGCACATGAGCAGTTCTTC. Translating it yields CASSKQLAHEQFF.

This chain's CDR3 is CASSSSGTLGEQYF. CDR3 nucleotide sequence: TGTGCCAGCAGCTCATCCGGGACCCTTGGGGAGCAGTACTTC. The chain joins TRBV7-2 to TRBJ2-7; D is possibly TRBD1 or TRBD2 (5 bases each). V dropped 4 bases and J dropped 7 bases, with 17 bases sitting between them. This CDR3 contains 14 residues. Per the germline V gene, CDR1 is SGHTA and CDR2 is FQGNSA.

The chain carries TRBV30 and TRBJ1-1; 10 bases are shared with TRBD1. CDR3 size: 17 residues. V gave up 1 base and J gave up 6 bases; unmatched junction bases: 14. Germline CDR1 and CDR2: GTSNPN and SVGIG (reference sequence). In DNA form, the CDR3 reads TGTGCCTGGAGTGACCGCTGGACAGGGGGATTTGGGTCTGAAGCTTTCTTT. The encoded protein is CAWSDRWTGGFGSEAFF.